This T cell receptor beta chain is from a study of early stage breast cancer tumors. V lost 1 base, J lost 4 bases, and 15 bases stayed unmatched. CDR1 and CDR2 (germline): LNHDA, SQIVND (reference sequence). The CDR3 runs 19 residues. Sequencing used immunoSEQ multiplex PCR; TCRdb keeps in-frame clones, though not all of them. The sample records fewer than 75,000 clones, approximately 80% being singletons. The sequence was obtained from a person aged 30 to 40 with breast cancer. The sequenced sample consisted of blood. The chain couples TRBV19 to TRBJ1-1, with 10 positions matching TRBD1. CDR3 loop: CASSIALSPGTGVVTEAFF. In DNA, the CDR3 is TGTGCCAGTAGTATAGCTCTCAGTCCCGGGACAGGGGTAGTCACTGAAGCTTTCTTT.